These T cell receptor beta chains were read from a single sample in a study of graft-versus-host responses after intestinal transplantation. Their cognate antigens are unknown. Assay used: immunoSEQ multiplex PCR; TCRdb lists only in-frame clones, some missing. Of fewer than 85,000 clones in the sample, around 90% are singletons; the top ten hold roughly 2.5%. The sequencing here drew on unstimulated CD8+ T cells sorted from spleen or lymph node cells, taken before intestinal transplant. The origin of the receptors is a human donor who received an intestinal transplant. CDR3s include the opening cysteine and the closing phenylalanine or tryptophan. A D gene is named only where the DNA matches it firmly. Clone size is shown for a subset of rows, as once, few, many or a class of expanded clone.

v_gene: TRBV9; j_gene: TRBJ2-2; abundance: NA; d_gene: TRBD2; CDR3aa: CASSVRTSGVNTGELFF; CDR3nt: TGTGCCAGCAGCGTGAGGACTAGCGGGGTAAACACCGGGGAGCTGTTTTTT
v_gene: TRBV2; j_gene: TRBJ2-3; abundance: NA; d_gene: TRBD2; CDR3aa: CASTETSAVADTQYF; CDR3nt: TGTGCCAGTACCGAGACTAGCGCGGTGGCAGATACGCAGTATTTT
v_gene: TRBV6-1; j_gene: TRBJ2-7; abundance: NA; d_gene: TRBD2; CDR3aa: CASSTYREENEQYF; CDR3nt: TGTGCCAGCAGCACCTACCGGGAGGAGAACGAGCAGTACTTC
v_gene: TRBV7-9; j_gene: TRBJ2-4; abundance: NA; d_gene: NA; CDR3aa: CASSLRGAKNIQYF; CDR3nt: TGTGCCAGCAGCTTACGGGGGGCCAAAAACATTCAGTACTTC
v_gene: TRBV4-1; j_gene: TRBJ2-5; abundance: NA; d_gene: NA; CDR3aa: CASSQVTGLGPQYF; CDR3nt: TGCGCCAGCAGCCAAGTGACCGGGCTGGGGCCCCAGTACTTC
v_gene: TRBV9; j_gene: TRBJ2-1; abundance: NA; d_gene: TRBD2; CDR3aa: CASSVALAATYNEQFF; CDR3nt: TGTGCCAGCAGCGTAGCACTAGCGGCGACCTACAATGAGCAGTTCTTC
v_gene: TRBV4-1; j_gene: TRBJ2-7; abundance: NA; d_gene: NA; CDR3aa: CASSQDYLPMHRPAYEQYF; CDR3nt: TGCGCCAGCAGCCAAGATTATCTCCCCATGCACAGGCCAGCCTACGAGCAGTACTTC
v_gene: TRBV6-1; j_gene: TRBJ1-2; abundance: NA; d_gene: TRBD1; CDR3aa: CASRNRGMVDGYTF; CDR3nt: TGTGCCAGCAGAAACAGGGGAATGGTTGATGGCTACACCTTC
v_gene: TRBV9; j_gene: TRBJ2-7; abundance: once; d_gene: TRBD2; CDR3aa: CASTPRSGGEQYF; CDR3nt: TGTGCCAGCACCCCCAGGTCGGGGGGCGAGCAGTACTTC
v_gene: TRBV5-4; j_gene: TRBJ2-1; abundance: NA; d_gene: TRBD2; CDR3aa: CASSFKREFDNEQFF; CDR3nt: TGTGCCAGCAGCTTTAAGCGGGAGTTCGACAATGAGCAGTTCTTC
v_gene: TRBV27; j_gene: TRBJ2-1; abundance: NA; d_gene: NA; CDR3aa: CASSLGSSYNEQFF; CDR3nt: TGTGCCAGCAGTTTAGGTTCCAGTTACAATGAGCAGTTCTTC
v_gene: TRBV4-1; j_gene: TRBJ1-3; abundance: NA; d_gene: TRBD1; CDR3aa: CASSQASGGRRIENTIYF; CDR3nt: TGCGCCAGCAGCCAAGCCTCAGGGGGCAGGAGGATTGAAAACACCATATATTTT
v_gene: TRBV27; j_gene: TRBJ1-5; abundance: NA; d_gene: TRBD1; CDR3aa: CASSLGTGGNQPQHF; CDR3nt: TGTGCCAGCAGTTTAGGAACAGGGGGAAATCAGCCCCAGCATTTT
v_gene: TRBV5-8; j_gene: TRBJ2-1; abundance: NA; d_gene: TRBD1; CDR3aa: CASSPRQGYNEQFF; CDR3nt: TGTGCCAGCAGTCCAAGACAGGGTTACAATGAGCAGTTCTTC
v_gene: TRBV15; j_gene: TRBJ2-7; abundance: NA; d_gene: TRBD2; CDR3aa: CATSTGLDDYEQYF; CDR3nt: TGTGCCACCAGCACGGGACTAGATGATTACGAGCAGTACTTC
v_gene: TRBV27; j_gene: TRBJ2-1; abundance: few; d_gene: TRBD2; CDR3aa: CASSFWVAGLNEQFF; CDR3nt: TGTGCCAGCAGTTTCTGGGTAGCGGGGCTGAATGAGCAGTTCTTC
v_gene: TRBV10-2; j_gene: TRBJ2-7; abundance: NA; d_gene: TRBD2; CDR3aa: CASDEGLAGPRSPYEQYF; CDR3nt: TGCGCCAGTGACGAGGGACTAGCAGGACCCCGGAGCCCCTACGAGCAGTACTTC
v_gene: TRBV7-8; j_gene: TRBJ2-1; abundance: NA; d_gene: NA; CDR3aa: CASSLLMGVGRRDEQFF; CDR3nt: TGTGCCAGCAGCTTACTAATGGGTGTGGGGAGGAGGGATGAGCAGTTCTTC
v_gene: TRBV7-9; j_gene: TRBJ2-7; abundance: NA; d_gene: TRBD2; CDR3aa: CASSLTREGSEQYF; CDR3nt: TGTGCCAGCAGCTTAACCAGGGAGGGCAGCGAGCAGTACTTC
v_gene: TRBV4-1; j_gene: TRBJ1-5; abundance: NA; d_gene: NA; CDR3aa: CASSAGEQGSNQPQHF; CDR3nt: TGCGCCAGCAGCGCGGGTGAACAGGGTTCCAATCAGCCCCAGCATTTT
v_gene: TRBV18; j_gene: TRBJ2-1; abundance: NA; d_gene: TRBD1; CDR3aa: CASSPPMGTDSYNEQFF; CDR3nt: TGTGCCAGCTCACCCCCGATGGGGACAGACTCCTACAATGAGCAGTTCTTC
v_gene: TRBV5-5; j_gene: TRBJ1-1; abundance: NA; d_gene: TRBD1; CDR3aa: CASSLLQGAGTEAFF; CDR3nt: TGTGCCAGCAGCTTACTCCAGGGGGCCGGGACTGAAGCTTTCTTT
v_gene: TRBV6-1; j_gene: TRBJ2-1; abundance: few; d_gene: TRBD2; CDR3aa: CASSEDSGSSGEQFF; CDR3nt: TGTGCCAGCAGTGAAGATAGCGGGAGTAGCGGTGAGCAGTTCTTC
v_gene: TRBV28; j_gene: TRBJ2-4; abundance: NA; d_gene: NA; CDR3aa: CATRKVKWQGMVKAKNIQYF; CDR3nt: TGTGCCACCCGTAAAGTAAAGTGGCAGGGAATGGTGAAGGCCAAAAACATTCAGTACTTC
v_gene: TRBV29-1; j_gene: TRBJ1-1; abundance: NA; d_gene: TRBD1; CDR3aa: CSGGQGETEAFF; CDR3nt: TGCAGCGGAGGACAGGGGGAGACTGAAGCTTTCTTT
v_gene: TRBV4-2; j_gene: TRBJ2-1; abundance: NA; d_gene: TRBD2; CDR3aa: CASSQDRVGGTNEQFF; CDR3nt: TGTGCCAGCAGCCAAGATCGTGTCGGGGGGACGAATGAGCAGTTCTTC
v_gene: TRBV7-9; j_gene: TRBJ1-6; abundance: few; d_gene: NA; CDR3aa: CASGRAHYNSPLHF; CDR3nt: TGTGCCAGTGGCAGGGCCCACTATAATTCACCCCTCCACTTT
v_gene: TRBV7-9; j_gene: TRBJ2-7; abundance: few; d_gene: NA; CDR3aa: CASSLGPTSSLRGQYF; CDR3nt: TGTGCCAGCAGCTTAGGACCCACGAGTAGCCTACGAGGGCAGTACTTC
v_gene: TRBV6-5; j_gene: TRBJ2-2; abundance: NA; d_gene: NA; CDR3aa: CASRPIYMNTGELFF; CDR3nt: TGTGCCAGCAGACCGATCTATATGAACACCGGGGAGCTGTTTTTT
v_gene: TRBV6-1; j_gene: TRBJ2-1; abundance: NA; d_gene: NA; CDR3aa: CASSEATYGMTSSRASYNEQFF; CDR3nt: TGTGCCAGCAGTGAAGCTACTTATGGAATGACTAGTTCTCGAGCCTCCTACAATGAGCAGTTCTTC
v_gene: TRBV7-8; j_gene: TRBJ1-1; abundance: NA; d_gene: NA; CDR3aa: CASSLGDRGGEAFF; CDR3nt: TGTGCCAGCAGCTTAGGGGACCGGGGGGGTGAAGCTTTCTTT
v_gene: TRBV5-6; j_gene: TRBJ1-4; abundance: once; d_gene: NA; CDR3aa: CASSLYDEGVKVRNEKLFF; CDR3nt: TGTGCCAGCAGCTTGTACGACGAGGGGGTCAAAGTTCGGAATGAAAAACTGTTTTTT
v_gene: TRBV7-8; j_gene: TRBJ2-7; abundance: NA; d_gene: TRBD2; CDR3aa: CASSPWTERGAYEQYF; CDR3nt: TGTGCCAGCAGCCCATGGACGGAGCGGGGGGCCTACGAGCAGTACTTC
v_gene: TRBV2; j_gene: TRBJ2-1; abundance: NA; d_gene: TRBD2; CDR3aa: CASKPGLAYNEQFF; CDR3nt: TGTGCCAGCAAACCGGGACTAGCCTACAATGAGCAGTTCTTC
v_gene: TRBV4-1; j_gene: TRBJ1-2; abundance: NA; d_gene: NA; CDR3aa: CASSQNWVLPSGGYTF; CDR3nt: TGCGCCAGCAGCCAAAACTGGGTTCTCCCCTCAGGTGGCTACACCTTC
v_gene: TRBV7-9; j_gene: TRBJ2-3; abundance: NA; d_gene: TRBD1; CDR3aa: CASSFNSGTGRPDTQYF; CDR3nt: TGTGCCAGCAGCTTTAACTCCGGGACAGGGAGGCCAGATACGCAGTATTTT
v_gene: TRBV11-2; j_gene: TRBJ1-1; abundance: NA; d_gene: NA; CDR3aa: CASSLEARDTEAFF; CDR3nt: TGTGCCAGCAGCTTAGAGGCACGGGACACTGAAGCTTTCTTT
v_gene: TRBV28; j_gene: TRBJ2-3; abundance: NA; d_gene: TRBD2; CDR3aa: CASSPGTSGHTDTQYF; CDR3nt: TGTGCCAGCAGTCCCGGGACTAGCGGACACACAGATACGCAGTATTTT
v_gene: TRBV7-2; j_gene: TRBJ2-2; abundance: NA; d_gene: TRBD2; CDR3aa: CASSWGGGRTGELFF; CDR3nt: TGTGCCAGCAGCTGGGGGGGTGGGCGAACCGGGGAGCTGTTTTTT